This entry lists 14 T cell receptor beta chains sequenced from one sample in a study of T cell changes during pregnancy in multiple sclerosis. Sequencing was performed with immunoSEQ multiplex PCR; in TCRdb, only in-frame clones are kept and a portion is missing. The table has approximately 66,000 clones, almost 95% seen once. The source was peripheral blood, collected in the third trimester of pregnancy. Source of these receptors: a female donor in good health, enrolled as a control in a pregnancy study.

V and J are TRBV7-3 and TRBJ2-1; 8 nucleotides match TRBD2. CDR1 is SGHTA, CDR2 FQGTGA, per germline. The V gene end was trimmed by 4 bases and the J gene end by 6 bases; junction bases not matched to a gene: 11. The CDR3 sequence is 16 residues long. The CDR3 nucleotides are TGTGCCAGCAGCTCCCTCCCGGGAGGGTACTTCAATGAGCAGTTCTTC. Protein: CASSSLPGGYFNEQFF.

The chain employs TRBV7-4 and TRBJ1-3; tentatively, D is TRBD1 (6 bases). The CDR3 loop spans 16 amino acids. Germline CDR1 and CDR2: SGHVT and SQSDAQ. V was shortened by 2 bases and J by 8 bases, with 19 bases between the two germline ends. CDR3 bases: TGTGCCAGCAGCTTAAGTCAGGGGAACATGGTAGACACCATATATTTT. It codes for CASSLSQGNMVDTIYF.

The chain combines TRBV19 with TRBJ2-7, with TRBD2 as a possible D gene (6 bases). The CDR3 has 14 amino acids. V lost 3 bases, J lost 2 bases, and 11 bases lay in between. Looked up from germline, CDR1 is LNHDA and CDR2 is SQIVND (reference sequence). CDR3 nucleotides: TGTGCCAGTAGTATGGTGGCGGGAACCTACGAGCAGTACTTC. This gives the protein CASSMVAGTYEQYF.

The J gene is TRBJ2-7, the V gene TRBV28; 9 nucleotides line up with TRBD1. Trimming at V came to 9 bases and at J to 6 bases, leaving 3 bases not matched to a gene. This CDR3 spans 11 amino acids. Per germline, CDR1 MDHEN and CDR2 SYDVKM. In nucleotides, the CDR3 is TGTGCCAGTCAACAGGGGGCCGAGCAGTACTTC. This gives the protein CASQQGAEQYF.

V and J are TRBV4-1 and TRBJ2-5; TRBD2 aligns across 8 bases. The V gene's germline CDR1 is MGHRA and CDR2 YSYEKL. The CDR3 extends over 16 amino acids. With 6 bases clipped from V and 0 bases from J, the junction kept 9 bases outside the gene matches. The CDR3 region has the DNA TGCGCCAGCAGTCCAGCGCGGGGGGTACACCAAGAGACCCAGTACTTC. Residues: CASSPARGVHQETQYF.

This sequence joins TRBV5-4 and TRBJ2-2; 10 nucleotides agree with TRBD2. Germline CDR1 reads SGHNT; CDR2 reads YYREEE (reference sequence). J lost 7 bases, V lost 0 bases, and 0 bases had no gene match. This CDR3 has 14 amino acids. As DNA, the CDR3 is TGTGCCAGCAGCTTGGGACTAGCGGGCGGGGAGCTGTTTTTT. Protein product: CASSLGLAGGELFF.

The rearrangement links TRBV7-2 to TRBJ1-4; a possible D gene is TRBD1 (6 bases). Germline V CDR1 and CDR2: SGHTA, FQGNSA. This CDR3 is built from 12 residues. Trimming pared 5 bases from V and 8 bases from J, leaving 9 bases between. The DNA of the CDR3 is TGTGCCAGCAGCCGACAGGTAGAAAAACTGTTTTTT. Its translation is CASSRQVEKLFF.

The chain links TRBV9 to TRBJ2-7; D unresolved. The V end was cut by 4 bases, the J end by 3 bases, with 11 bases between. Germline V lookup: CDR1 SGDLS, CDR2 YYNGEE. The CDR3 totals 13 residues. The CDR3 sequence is CASSTYSGYEQYF. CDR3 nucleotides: TGTGCCAGCAGCACCTACTCCGGCTACGAGCAGTACTTC.

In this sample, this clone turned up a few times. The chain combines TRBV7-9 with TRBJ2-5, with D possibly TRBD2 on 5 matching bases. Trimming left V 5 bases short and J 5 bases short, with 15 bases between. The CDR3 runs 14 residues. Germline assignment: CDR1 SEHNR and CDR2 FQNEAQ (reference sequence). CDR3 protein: CASSPDGGGETQYF. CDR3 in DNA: TGTGCCAGCAGCCCCGACGGTGGCGGGGAGACCCAGTACTTC.

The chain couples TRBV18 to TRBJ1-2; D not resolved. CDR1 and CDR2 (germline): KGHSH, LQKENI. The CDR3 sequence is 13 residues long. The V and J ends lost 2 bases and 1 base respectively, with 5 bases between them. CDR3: CASSPGSNYGYTF. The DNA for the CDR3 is TGTGCCAGCTCACCAGGGAGTAACTATGGCTACACCTTC. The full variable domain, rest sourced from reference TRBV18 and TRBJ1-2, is NAGVMQNPRHLVRRRGQEARLRCSPMKGHSHVYWYRQLPEEGLKFMVYLQKENIIDESGMPKERFSAEFPKEGPSILRIQQVVRGDSAAYFCASSPGSNYGYTFGSGTRLTVV.

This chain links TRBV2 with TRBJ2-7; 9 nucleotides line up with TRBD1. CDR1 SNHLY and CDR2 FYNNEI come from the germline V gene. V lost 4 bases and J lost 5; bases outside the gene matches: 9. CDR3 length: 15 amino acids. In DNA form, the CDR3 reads TGTGCCAGCAGTGCCTCCCGGGACAGGGTCCACGAGCAGTACTTC. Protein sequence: CASSASRDRVHEQYF.

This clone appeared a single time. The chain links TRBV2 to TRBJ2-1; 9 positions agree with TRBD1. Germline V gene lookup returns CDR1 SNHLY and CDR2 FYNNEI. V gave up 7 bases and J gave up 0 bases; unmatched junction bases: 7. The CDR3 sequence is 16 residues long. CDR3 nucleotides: TGTGCCAGCACCTGGGACAGGGTTAGCTCCTACAATGAGCAGTTCTTC. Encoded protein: CASTWDRVSSYNEQFF.

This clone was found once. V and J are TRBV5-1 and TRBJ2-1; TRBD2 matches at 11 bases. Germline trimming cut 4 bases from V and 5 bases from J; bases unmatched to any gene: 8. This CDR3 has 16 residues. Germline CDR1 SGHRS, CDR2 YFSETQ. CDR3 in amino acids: CASSGSSGGADNEQFF. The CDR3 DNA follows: TGCGCCAGCAGCGGGAGTAGCGGGGGGGCCGACAATGAGCAGTTCTTC.

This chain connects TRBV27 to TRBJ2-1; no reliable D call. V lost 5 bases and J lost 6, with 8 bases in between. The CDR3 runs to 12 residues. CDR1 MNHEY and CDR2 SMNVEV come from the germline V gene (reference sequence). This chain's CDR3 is CASSTQLNEQFF. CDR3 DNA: TGTGCCAGCAGTACACAGCTCAATGAGCAGTTCTTC.